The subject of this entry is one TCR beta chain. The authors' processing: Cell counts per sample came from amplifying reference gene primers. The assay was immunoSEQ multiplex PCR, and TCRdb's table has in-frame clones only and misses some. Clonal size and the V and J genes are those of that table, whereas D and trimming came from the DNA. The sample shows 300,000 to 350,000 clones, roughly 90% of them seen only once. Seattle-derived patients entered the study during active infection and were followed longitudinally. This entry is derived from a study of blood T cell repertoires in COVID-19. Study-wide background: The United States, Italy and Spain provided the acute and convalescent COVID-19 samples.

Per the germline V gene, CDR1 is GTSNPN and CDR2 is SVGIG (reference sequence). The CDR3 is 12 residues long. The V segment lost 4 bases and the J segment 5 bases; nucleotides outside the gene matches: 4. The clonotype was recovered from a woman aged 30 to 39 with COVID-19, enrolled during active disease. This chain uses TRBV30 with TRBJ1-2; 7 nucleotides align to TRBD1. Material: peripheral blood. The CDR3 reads CAWKGQSYGYTF. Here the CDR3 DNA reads TGTGCCTGGAAGGGACAGAGTTATGGCTACACCTTC.